The 8 T cell receptor beta chains below come from one sample, sequenced in a study of cytomegalovirus exposure and HLA in healthy donors. Primers: 60 Vbeta forward and 13 Jbeta reverse. Here immunoSEQ multiplex PCR was the method, and the copy in TCRdb shows in-frame clones only, minus some. The repertoire consists of about 97,000 clones, with 73% occurring once and the leading ten covering around 3.5%. Source material: PBMCs. The origin of the receptors is a man aged 35-49 years in good health and CMV-seronegative.

The chain joins TRBV7-8 to TRBJ2-5; D not certain. This CDR3 comprises 15 residues. Trimming pared 2 bases from V and 0 bases from J, leaving 10 bases between. Germline assignment: CDR1 SGHVS and CDR2 FQNEAQ. The CDR3 DNA follows: TGTGCCAGCAGCTTACTAGACGGAAACCAAGAGACCCAGTACTTC. It yields the protein CASSLLDGNQETQYF.

The chain carries TRBV7-7 and TRBJ2-1, with TRBD1 matching over 9 bases. CDR3 length: 14 residues. Germline values: CDR1 SSHAT, CDR2 FNYEAQ (reference sequence). V was pared by 5 bases and J by 9 bases, with 8 bases of the junction left unmatched. The DNA for the CDR3 is TGTGCCAGCAGCGAGGACAGGGGAGTCGGTGAGCAGTTCTTC. It yields the protein CASSEDRGVGEQFF.

The chain links TRBV6-1 to TRBJ2-4, with 7 bases matching TRBD1. J lost 2 bases, V lost 2 bases, and 12 bases had no gene match. The CDR3 is 18 amino acids. CDR1 and CDR2 (germline): MNHNS, SASEGT. CDR3 sequence reads: CASSESVTGQITKNIQYF. The DNA of the CDR3 is TGTGCCAGCAGTGAATCTGTAACGGGACAGATTACCAAAAACATTCAGTACTTC.

The CDR3 nucleotides are TGTGCCAGCAGCGTCAGTGGCCAAGAGACCCAGTACTTC. Protein product: CASSVSGQETQYF. V is TRBV5-4 and J is TRBJ2-5; D unclear. This CDR3 spans 13 amino acids. Germline CDR1 reads SGHNT; CDR2 reads YYREEE (reference sequence). Trimming removed 4 bases from V and 1 base from J, with 8 bases in between.

This clone was recorded once. This rearrangement joins TRBV6-6 to TRBJ2-1; unclear D gene. The CDR3 is made up of 13 amino acids. The germline V and J ends were trimmed by 2 bases and 3 bases, with 5 bases remaining between them. Per the germline V gene, CDR1 is MNHNY and CDR2 is SVGAGI (reference sequence). The CDR3 loop reads CASSYGGYNEQFF. The CDR3 bases are TGTGCCAGCAGTTACGGCGGCTACAATGAGCAGTTCTTC.

This clone showed up just a few times. This chain joins TRBV18 and TRBJ2-6, with 8 bases that match TRBD1. The CDR3 covers 17 residues. V lost 2 bases to trimming and J lost 0 bases; unmatched junction nucleotides: 3. CDR1 KGHSH and CDR2 LQKENI come from the germline V gene. The CDR3, as DNA: TGTGCCAGCTCACCAACAGGGGGGAGCTCTGGGGCCAACGTCCTGACTTTC. This translates into CASSPTGGSSGANVLTF.

This clone has a handful of counts. The CDR3 is CASSPGLTSGNTIYF. The CDR3 nucleotides are TGTGCCAGCAGCCCCGGACTGACCTCTGGAAACACCATATATTTT. The V and J genes are TRBV11-2 and TRBJ1-3; D is unclear. Germline loops: CDR1 SGHAT, CDR2 FQNNGV. This CDR3 spans 15 amino acids. V was trimmed by 5 bases and J by 0 bases, leaving 11 bases between them. Supplemented by reference TRBV11-2 and TRBJ1-3, the full variable domain reads EAGVAQSPRYKIIEKRQSVAFWCNPISGHATLYWYQQILGQGPKLLIQFQNNGVVDDSQLPKDRFSAERLKGVDSTLKIQPAKLEDSAVYLCASSPGLTSGNTIYFGEGSWLTVV.

The chain employs TRBV18 and TRBJ1-5; possibly TRBD1 for D (5 bases). Germline CDR1 and CDR2: KGHSH and LQKENI. The CDR3 has 15 amino acids. Trimming pared 2 bases from V and 7 bases from J, leaving 15 bases between. CDR3 bases: TGTGCCAGCTCACCAGGGGCGGGAGGCCCGCAGCCCCAGCATTTT. Translating gives CASSPGAGGPQPQHF. The variable domain in full, completed from reference TRBV18 and TRBJ1-5, reads NAGVMQNPRHLVRRRGQEARLRCSPMKGHSHVYWYRQLPEEGLKFMVYLQKENIIDESGMPKERFSAEFPKEGPSILRIQQVVRGDSAAYFCASSPGAGGPQPQHFGDGTRLSIL.